This TCR beta chain emerged from a study of shared clonotypes between healthy human individuals. Study-wide findings and caveats: Among non-shared clonotypes, generation probabilities were lower than among those shared by all four donors. For naive CD4 cells, 4% to 5% of clonotypes were shared across a handful of donors.

The table came from immunoSEQ multiplex PCR; TCRdb's copy has only in-frame clones and leaves some out. Here the sample spans roughly 2.5 million clones, about 92% being singletons. Turning to this clone: Its antigen is not identified.

The specimen sequenced was naive CD4+ T cells sorted from blood. Indicated subset: CD45RA+ positively selected. The receptor's source is a man younger than 35 in good health.

CDR3 bases: TGTGCCAGCAGTTCCCGGACAGGGAAGGATGAAAAACTGTTTTTT. It translates to CASSSRTGKDEKLFF. The V and J genes are TRBV28 and TRBJ1-4, with 8 bases that match TRBD1. J gave up 6 bases and V 4 bases, and 7 bases lay outside the gene matches. The CDR3 length is 15 residues. Germline CDR1 and CDR2: MDHEN and SYDVKM.